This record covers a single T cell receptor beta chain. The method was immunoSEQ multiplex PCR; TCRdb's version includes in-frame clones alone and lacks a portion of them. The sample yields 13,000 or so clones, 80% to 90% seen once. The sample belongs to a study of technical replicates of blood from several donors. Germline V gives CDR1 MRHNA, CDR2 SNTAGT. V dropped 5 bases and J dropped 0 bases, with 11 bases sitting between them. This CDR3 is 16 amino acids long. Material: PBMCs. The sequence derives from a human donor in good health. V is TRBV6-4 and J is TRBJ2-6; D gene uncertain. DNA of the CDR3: TGTGCCAGCAGTTCGTCCGGTATCTCTGGGGCCAACGTCCTGACTTTC. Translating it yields CASSSSGISGANVLTF.